What follows is one T cell receptor (beta chain) and its context. The CDR3 regions of TCR beta were amplified from RNA transcripts. The TCR CDR3 was amplified in a first-round RT-PCR using the HTBI primer set. TCRdb fed the multiplex PCR reads into MiXCR, producing one record per CDR3 protein. The sample consists of some 600,000 distinct CDR3 sequences, 46% of them appearing once. For Graves' hyperthyroidism to be stable, ophthalmopathy could not progress within 18 months. CDR1 and CDR2 (germline): SEHNR, FQNEAQ (reference sequence). The CDR3 is 15 residues long. The V and J ends lost 0 bases and 5 bases, in that order; junction bases with no gene match: 3. These data come from a study of T cells in Graves' hyperthyroidism and ophthalmopathy.

This sequence was found in a young woman with Graves' hyperthyroidism. The J gene is TRBJ1-5, the V gene TRBV7-9; 8 positions match TRBD1. What was sequenced was peripheral blood or thyroid tissue (not recorded which). The CDR3 region is CASSLAGTGHQPQHF. The CDR3 DNA sequence: TGTGCCAGCAGCTTAGCGGGGACAGGCCATCAGCCCCAGCATTTT.